This note documents a single T cell receptor beta chain sequence. Repertoires were generated with immunoSEQ multiplex PCR, while TCRdb's copy carries only in-frame clones and drops some. The sample lists 130,000 to 150,000 clones, roughly 89% seen once, with around 3.4% in the top ten. The CDR3 is 16 residues long. J lost 0 bases, V lost 7 bases, and 7 bases had no gene match. Germline CDR1 LNHDA, CDR2 SQIVND (reference sequence). This sample was taken from a study of cytomegalovirus exposure and HLA in healthy donors. This TCR was recovered from a young woman in good health and CMV-seropositive. The genes are TRBV19 and TRBJ1-5; 9 positions match TRBD1. The sequencing sample was made of PBMCs. The CDR3 region is CASNPGTGYSNQPQHF. DNA of the CDR3: TGTGCCAGTAACCCCGGGACAGGGTATAGCAATCAGCCCCAGCATTTT.